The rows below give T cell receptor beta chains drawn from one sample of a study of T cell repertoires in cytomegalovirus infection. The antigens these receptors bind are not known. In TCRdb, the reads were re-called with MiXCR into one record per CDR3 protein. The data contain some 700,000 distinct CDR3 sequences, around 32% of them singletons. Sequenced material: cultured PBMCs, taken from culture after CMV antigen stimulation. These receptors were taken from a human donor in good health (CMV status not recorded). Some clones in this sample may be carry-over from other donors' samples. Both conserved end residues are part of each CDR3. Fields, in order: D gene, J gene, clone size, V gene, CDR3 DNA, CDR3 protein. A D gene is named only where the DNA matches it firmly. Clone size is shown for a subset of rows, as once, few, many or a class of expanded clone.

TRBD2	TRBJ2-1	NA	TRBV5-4	TGTGCCAGCAGCCGACCGGGACTAGCGAATAGATACAATGAGCAGTTCTTC	CASSRPGLANRYNEQFF
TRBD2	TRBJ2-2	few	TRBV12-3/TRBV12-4	TGTGCCAGCAGTTTGGTCGTGATAGCGGGGGAACAGAACACCGGGGAGCTGTTTTTT	CASSLVVIAGEQNTGELFF
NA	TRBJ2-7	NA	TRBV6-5	TGTGCCAGCAATGCGCAGTACTTC	CASNAQYF
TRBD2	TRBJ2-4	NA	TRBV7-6	TGTGCCAGCAGCTTACGACTAGCGGGGGGGCCCTCCAACGCCAAAAACATTCAGTACTTC	CASSLRLAGGPSNAKNIQYF
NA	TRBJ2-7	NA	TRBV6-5	TGTGCCAGCAGTTACTCCGGGGCGAAAGGAACCTACGAGCAGTACTTC	CASSYSGAKGTYEQYF
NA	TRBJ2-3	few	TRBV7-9	TGTGCCAGCAGCGATAAGGGCTACGATACGCAGTATTTT	CASSDKGYDTQYF
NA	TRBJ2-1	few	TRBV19	TGTGCCAGTAGTCCAGAACTAGCCCCTGAGCAGTTCTTC	CASSPELAPEQFF
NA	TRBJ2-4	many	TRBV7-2	TGTGCCAGCAGCTTATTAGGCCCTTTTCAGTACTTC	CASSLLGPFQYF
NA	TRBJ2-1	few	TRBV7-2	TGTGCCAGCAGCCCCCTTGGGTCGGGGGCTAATGAGCAGTTCTTC	CASSPLGSGANEQFF
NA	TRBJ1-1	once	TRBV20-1	TGCAGTCCCTACGGCGACCTGACAGAAAACACTGAAGCTTTCTTT	CSPYGDLTENTEAFF
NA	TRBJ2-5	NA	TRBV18	TGTGCCAGCTCACCAGGGCGGGACCAAGAGACCCAGTACTTC	CASSPGRDQETQYF
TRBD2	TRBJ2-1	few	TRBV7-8	TGTGCCAGCAGCTTAGTTATCTCCGGGACTAGCCCATACAATGAGCAGTTCTTC	CASSLVISGTSPYNEQFF
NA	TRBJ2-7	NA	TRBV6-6	TGTGCCAGCAGTTACTTGACAGTGACGGGCTACAACGAGCAGTACTTC	CASSYLTVTGYNEQYF
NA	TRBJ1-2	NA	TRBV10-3	TGTGCCATCAGTGGGGAACGGCAGGCATCAATCAACTATGGCTACACCTTC	CAISGERQASINYGYTF
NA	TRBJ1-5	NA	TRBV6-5	TGTGCCAGCAATCGAGGAGGGGCCGGTCAGCCCCAGCATTTT	CASNRGGAGQPQHF
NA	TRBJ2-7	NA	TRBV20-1	TGCAGTGCTGCAGGGGCTATATACGAGCAGTACTTC	CSAAGAIYEQYF
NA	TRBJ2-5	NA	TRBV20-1	TGCAGTGCTAGAGATCTTGCAGGGGTGGAGACCCAGTACTTC	CSARDLAGVETQYF
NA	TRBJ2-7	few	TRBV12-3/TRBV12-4	TGTGCCAGCAGTTTGGGACCGAACCTCGACGAGCAGTACTTC	CASSLGPNLDEQYF
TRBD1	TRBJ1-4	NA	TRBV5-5	TGTGCCAGCAGCCGGGACAGTACCCATGATGAAAAACTGTTTTTT	CASSRDSTHDEKLFF
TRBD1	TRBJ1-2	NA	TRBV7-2	TGTGCCAGCAGCTTAGTCGTTACAGGGGGCGCCTATGGCTACACCTTC	CASSLVVTGGAYGYTF
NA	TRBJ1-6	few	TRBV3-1	TGTGCCAGCAGCCAATACAGATCCAATTCACCCCTCCACTTT	CASSQYRSNSPLHF
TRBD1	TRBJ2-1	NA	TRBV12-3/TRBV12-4	TGTGCCAGCAGTTTTCAGGGGGCAATGGGTGAGCAGTTCTTC	CASSFQGAMGEQFF
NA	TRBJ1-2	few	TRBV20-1	TGCAGTGCTACTCGGGGGGCTGATGGCTACACCTTC	CSATRGADGYTF
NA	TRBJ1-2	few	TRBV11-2	TGTGCCAGCAGCCTTCAGACAGGTGTCGTCTATGGCTACACCTTC	CASSLQTGVVYGYTF
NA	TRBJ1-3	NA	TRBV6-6	TGTGCCAGCAGTTACTCGGGGGGATTCTCTGGAAACACCATATATTTT	CASSYSGGFSGNTIYF
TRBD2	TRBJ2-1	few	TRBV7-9	TGTGCCAGCAGAGGCTGGACTAGCGGGTCCTACAATGAGCAGTTCTTC	CASRGWTSGSYNEQFF
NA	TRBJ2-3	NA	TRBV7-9	TGTGCCAGCAGCTCCCCAAGCGGGAGCACAGATACGCAGTATTTT	CASSSPSGSTDTQYF
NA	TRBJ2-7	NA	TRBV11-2	TGTGCCAGCAGCCGGGACGGAGGGTATTACGAGCAGTACTTC	CASSRDGGYYEQYF
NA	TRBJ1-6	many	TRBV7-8	TGTGCCAGCCGCCGGGCGGCACTTAATTCACCCCTCCACTTT	CASRRAALNSPLHF
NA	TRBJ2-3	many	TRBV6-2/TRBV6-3	TGTGCCAGCAGGGAGGGGGGCACAGATACGCAGTATTTT	CASREGGTDTQYF
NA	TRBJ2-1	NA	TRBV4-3	TGCGCCAGCAGCCAGGTCCAAGCCAATGGTGAGCAGTTCTTC	CASSQVQANGEQFF
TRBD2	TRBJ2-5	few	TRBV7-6	TGTGCCAGCAGCTTGACTAGCGGGGGGGCTCGCGAGACCCAGTACTTC	CASSLTSGGARETQYF
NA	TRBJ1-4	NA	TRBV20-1	TGCAGTGCTCTTACCCGGGAGGCAGGCGGGGCAACTAATGAAAAACTGTTTTTT	CSALTREAGGATNEKLFF
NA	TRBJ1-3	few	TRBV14	TGTGCCAGCAGCCAAGTTTACGGTTCTGGAAACACCATATATTTT	CASSQVYGSGNTIYF
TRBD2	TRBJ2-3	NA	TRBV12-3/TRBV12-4	TGTGCCAGCAGTTTCAGGGCGGGAGGGCTAACAGATACGCAGTATTTT	CASSFRAGGLTDTQYF
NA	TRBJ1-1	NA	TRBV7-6	TGTGCCAGCAGCTTGCCGGACCCCAACACTGAAGCTTTCTTT	CASSLPDPNTEAFF
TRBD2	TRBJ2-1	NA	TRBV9	TGTGCCAGCAGCGTAGAGCCTAGCGGGAGCGAGCAGTTCTTC	CASSVEPSGSEQFF
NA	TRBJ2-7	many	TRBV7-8	TGTGCCAGCACCCGAGTCCGAACAGGTTACGAGCAGTACTTC	CASTRVRTGYEQYF
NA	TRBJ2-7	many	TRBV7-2	TGTGCCAGCAGCCCGGGGGGCCTCTACGAGCAGTACTTC	CASSPGGLYEQYF
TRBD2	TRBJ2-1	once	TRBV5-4	TGTGGCCTCGGGGGGGGGGGAGGGCCATCCAATGAGCAGTTCTTC	CGLGGGGGPSNEQFF
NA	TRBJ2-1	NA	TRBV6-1	TGTGCCAGCAGTGAAGCCGGCATTGAGTTCTTC	CASSEAGIEFF
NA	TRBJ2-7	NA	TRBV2	TGTGCCAGCAGTGGAACTGGCGAGCAGTACTTC	CASSGTGEQYF